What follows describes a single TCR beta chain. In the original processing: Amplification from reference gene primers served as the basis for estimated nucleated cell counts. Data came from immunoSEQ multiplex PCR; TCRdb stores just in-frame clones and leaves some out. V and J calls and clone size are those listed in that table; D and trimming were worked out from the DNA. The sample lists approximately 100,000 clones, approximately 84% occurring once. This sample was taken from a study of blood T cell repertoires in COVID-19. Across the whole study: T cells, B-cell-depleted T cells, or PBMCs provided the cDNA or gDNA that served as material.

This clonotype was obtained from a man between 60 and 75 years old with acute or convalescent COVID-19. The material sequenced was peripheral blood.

The CDR3 is CATSASGLQETQYF. The CDR3 nucleotides are TGTGCCACCAGTGCCTCGGGACTGCAAGAGACCCAGTACTTC. The chain carries TRBV24-1 and TRBJ2-5; a possible D gene is TRBD2 (6 bases). CDR3 length equals 14 residues. V was trimmed by 5 bases and J by 2 bases, leaving 11 bases between them. Germline CDR1 KGHDR, CDR2 SFDVKD.